This T cell receptor beta chain was documented in a study of OX40 agonist ivuxolimab in advanced cancers. Clones were read by immunoSEQ multiplex PCR, and TCRdb kept only the in-frame ones, dropping some. The sample contains around 76,000 clones, approximately 90% of which appear only once. To note about this clone: What it recognizes is unknown.

Broader study findings: Relative to CD4+ cells, CD8+ T cells on average had more expanded clones.

From germline, CDR1 is SQVTM and CDR2 ANQGSEA. The CDR3 sequence is 15 residues long. The trim removed 4 bases at V and 4 bases at J, leaving 9 bases unmatched. The genes are TRBV29-1 and TRBJ2-3; 9 bases are shared with TRBD1. The material was CD4+ or CD8+ T cells sorted from blood, obtained in a trial of the OX40 agonist ivuxolimab. The TCR originated in an adult with an advanced solid tumor such as melanoma, head and neck, liver or kidney cancer. CDR3 nucleotides: TGCAGCGTTGCCGGGACAGGGAATGGAGCAGATACGCAGTATTTT. Translation: CSVAGTGNGADTQYF.